These T cell receptor beta chains were read from a single sample in a study of early T cells in non-severe SARS-CoV-2 infection. TCRdb re-derived calls from the 5' RACE reads in MiXCR, one entry per CDR3 protein. This sample yields approximately 77,000 distinct CDR3 sequences, of which over 4% are seen a single time; around 7.5% belongs to the top ten. This specimen consisted of whole blood, obtained at baseline. These receptors all come from an adult who was a healthcare worker with PCR-confirmed SARS-CoV-2 infection or an uninfected control (not recorded which). CDR3s include the opening cysteine and the closing phenylalanine or tryptophan. D genes are given only for firm matches. For some rows the clone size is stated as once, few or many, or as a class when expanded; others skip it.

j_call v_call d_call clone_size cdr3_nt cdr3_aa
TRBJ2-1 TRBV6-5 - many TGTGCCAGCAGTTACTCCCCGGAGGAGCAGTTCTTC CASSYSPEEQFF
TRBJ2-7 TRBV20-1 TRBD1 many TGCAGTGCAATGGGGACAGGGGGCTGGCACGAGCAGTACTTC CSAMGTGGWHEQYF
TRBJ1-2 TRBV27 - many TGTGCCAGCAGTCTTGGACAGCGTTCCTATGGCTACACCTTC CASSLGQRSYGYTF
TRBJ2-1 TRBV7-9 - many TGTGCCAGCAGCTTCTTAGCCGGGACCTACAATGAGCAGTTCTTC CASSFLAGTYNEQFF
TRBJ2-7 TRBV2 - few TGTGCCAGCAGTGACTTGTCCTACGAGCAGTACTTC CASSDLSYEQYF
TRBJ2-1 TRBV5-4 - - TGTGCCAGCAGCACCGGACTGGACTACAATGAGCAGTTCTTC CASSTGLDYNEQFF
TRBJ2-5 TRBV21-1 - - TGTGCCAGCAGCAAAGAGGTAGCGGGAAAACAAGAGACCCAGTACTTC CASSKEVAGKQETQYF
TRBJ1-1 TRBV6-6 TRBD1 many TGTGCCAGCAGCACAACAGGGGAGGACACTGAAGCTTTCTTT CASSTTGEDTEAFF
TRBJ2-7 TRBV12-3/TRBV12-4 - many TGTGCCAGCAGACCCGACAGGCCCTACGAGCAGTACTTC CASRPDRPYEQYF
TRBJ2-1 TRBV6-9 TRBD2 many TGTGCCAGCAGACAGACTAGCAGATCAAGAAAGGGCAATGAGCAGTTCTTC CASRQTSRSRKGNEQFF
TRBJ2-2 TRBV5-1 - - TGCGCCAGCAGCTCAGGAGGGTTAACGAACACCGGGGAGCTGTTTTTT CASSSGGLTNTGELFF
TRBJ2-7 TRBV20-1 - many TGCAGTGCTAGAGATGCTCTCTCAGCACGTCTCTCCTACGAGCAGTACTTC CSARDALSARLSYEQYF
TRBJ1-4 TRBV29-1 - few TGCAGCGTTGAAGGGGGAGAAAAACTGTTTTTT CSVEGGEKLFF
TRBJ2-1 TRBV28 TRBD2 few TGTGCCAGCAGTGTGCAACTAGCGGCGAACAATGAGCAGTTCTTC CASSVQLAANNEQFF
TRBJ2-3 TRBV15 TRBD2 few TGTGCCACCAGCAGAGATCTAGCGGGAGGCCCAGATACGCAGTATTTT CATSRDLAGGPDTQYF
TRBJ2-7 TRBV14 TRBD1 - TGTGCCAGCAGGGATACCGGGACAGGGTCCTACGAGCAGTACTTC CASRDTGTGSYEQYF